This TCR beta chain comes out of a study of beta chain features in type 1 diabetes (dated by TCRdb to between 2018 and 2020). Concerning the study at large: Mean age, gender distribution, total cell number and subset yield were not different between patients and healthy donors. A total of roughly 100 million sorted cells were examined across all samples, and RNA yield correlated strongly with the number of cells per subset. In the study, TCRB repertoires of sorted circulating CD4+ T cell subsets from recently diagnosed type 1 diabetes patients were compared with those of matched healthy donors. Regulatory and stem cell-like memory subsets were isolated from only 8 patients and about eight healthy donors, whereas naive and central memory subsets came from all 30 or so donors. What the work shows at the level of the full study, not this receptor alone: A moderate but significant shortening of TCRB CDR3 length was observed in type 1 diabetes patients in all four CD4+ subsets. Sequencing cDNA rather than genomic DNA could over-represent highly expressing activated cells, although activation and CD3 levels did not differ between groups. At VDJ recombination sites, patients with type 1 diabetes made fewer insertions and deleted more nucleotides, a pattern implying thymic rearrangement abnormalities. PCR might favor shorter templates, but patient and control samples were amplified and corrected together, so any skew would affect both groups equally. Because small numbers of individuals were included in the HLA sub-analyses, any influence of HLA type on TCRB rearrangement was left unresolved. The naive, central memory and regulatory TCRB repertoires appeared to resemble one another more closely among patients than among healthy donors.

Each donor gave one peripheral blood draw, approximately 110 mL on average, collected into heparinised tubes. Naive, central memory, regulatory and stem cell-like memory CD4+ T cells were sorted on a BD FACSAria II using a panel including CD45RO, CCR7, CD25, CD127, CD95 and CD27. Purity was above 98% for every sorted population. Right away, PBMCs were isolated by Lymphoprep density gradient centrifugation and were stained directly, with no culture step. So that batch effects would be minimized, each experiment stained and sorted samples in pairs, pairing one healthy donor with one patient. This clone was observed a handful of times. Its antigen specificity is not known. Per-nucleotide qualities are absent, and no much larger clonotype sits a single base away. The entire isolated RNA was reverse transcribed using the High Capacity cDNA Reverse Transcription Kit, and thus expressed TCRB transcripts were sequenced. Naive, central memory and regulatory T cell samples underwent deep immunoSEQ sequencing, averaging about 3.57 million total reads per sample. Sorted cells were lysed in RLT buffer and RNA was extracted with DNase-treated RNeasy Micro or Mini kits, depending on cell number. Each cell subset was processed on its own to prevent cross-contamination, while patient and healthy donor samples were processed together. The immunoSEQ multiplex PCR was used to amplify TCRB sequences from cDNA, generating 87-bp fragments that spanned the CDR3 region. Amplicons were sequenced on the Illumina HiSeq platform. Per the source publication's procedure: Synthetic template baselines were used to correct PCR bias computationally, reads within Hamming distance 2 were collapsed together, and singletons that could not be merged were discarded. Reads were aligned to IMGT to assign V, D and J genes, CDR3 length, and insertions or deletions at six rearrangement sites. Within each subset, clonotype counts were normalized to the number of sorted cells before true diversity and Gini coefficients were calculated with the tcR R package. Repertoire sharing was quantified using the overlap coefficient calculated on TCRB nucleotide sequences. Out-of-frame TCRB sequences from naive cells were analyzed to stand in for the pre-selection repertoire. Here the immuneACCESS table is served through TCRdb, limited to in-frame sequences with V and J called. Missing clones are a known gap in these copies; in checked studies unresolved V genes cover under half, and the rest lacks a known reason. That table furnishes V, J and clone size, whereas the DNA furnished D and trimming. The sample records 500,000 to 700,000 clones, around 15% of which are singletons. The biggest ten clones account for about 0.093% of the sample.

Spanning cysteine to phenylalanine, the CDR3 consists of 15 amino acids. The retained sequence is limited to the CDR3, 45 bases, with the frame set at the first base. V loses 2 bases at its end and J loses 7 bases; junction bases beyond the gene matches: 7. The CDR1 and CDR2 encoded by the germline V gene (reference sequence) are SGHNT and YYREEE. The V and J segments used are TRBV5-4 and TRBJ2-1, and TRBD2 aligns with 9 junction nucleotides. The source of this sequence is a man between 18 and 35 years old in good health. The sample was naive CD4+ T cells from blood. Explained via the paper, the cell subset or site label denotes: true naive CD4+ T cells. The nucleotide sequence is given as TGTGCCAGCAGCTTACTGAGCGGGAGGAAGAATGAGCAGTTCTTC. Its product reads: CASSLLSGRKNEQFF.